Reported below is one T cell receptor (beta chain). No cognate antigen has been identified for it. Base qualities were left out, and no much larger clone turns up one base away. The sample originates from a study of memory CD4+ T cells and cytomegalovirus serostatus (dated by TCRdb to about 2019). In terms of the full investigation: The 33 healthy Belgian adults in the cohort included 9 who were CMV seropositive and 24 who were CMV seronegative. The study sequenced CD4+ memory TCRbeta repertoires of a Belgian cohort with known cytomegalovirus serostatus to replicate a published TCR-based CMV serostatus classifier. Overall study results and their limits: The results were interpreted as suggesting that the CMV-associated TCR signature is largely present in the CD4+ memory repertoire. Unlike the original study, which covered naive and memory CD4+ and CD8+ populations, the Belgian study sequenced only CD4+CD45RO+ memory cells. For predicting CMV serostatus, the median bootstrapped AUC was approximately 0.95 using the original framework and around 0.9 using a US-trained random forest. Of around 160 previously reported CMV-associated TCRbeta sequences, about 72 appeared in the CD4+ memory repertoires, each in one to five individuals. The original-framework classifier achieved a median bootstrapped AUC of almost 0.97 with a 95% CI of 0.76-1.00 on the Belgian cohort.

Genomic DNA was extracted from sorted cells with the Quick-DNA Microprep Kit. Amplification of TCRbeta DNA was done with the immunoSEQ hsTCRbeta kit, following the protocol from the manufacturer. An Illumina MiSeq instrument was used to sequence the TCRbeta libraries. The study's processing was this. Once out-of-frame sequences had been removed, a few million distinct TCRbeta sequences were left, which works out to an average of roughly 72,000 per individual. Each individual was scored using the number of 170 or so previously reported CMV-associated TCRbeta sequences that the individual carried and the total number of productive distinct TCRbeta sequences. A beta-binomial model was reimplemented in Python, and scikit-learn random forests with default parameters were trained on US cohort data. Classifier performance on the Belgian cohort was summarized as median AUC with percentile confidence intervals calculated over 10,000 bootstrap iterations. The immuneACCESS repertoire file appears here via TCRdb, limited to in-frame rearrangements. These files lack a portion of the clones; in checked studies, under half of the deficit traces to unresolved V genes, and the cause of the others is not known. V, J and clone size were drawn from that table, and D and trimming were deduced from the DNA. This sample has tens of thousands of clones in its table, and over 60% of those were observed once. Jointly, the top ten make up roughly 1.5% of the sample.

A FACSAria II was used to sort memory CD4+ T cells, defined as single viable CD3+CD4+CD8-CD45RO+ cells. To determine CMV serostatus, a Roche Elecsys assay was used that detects serum IgG against CMV pp150, pp28, p38 and p52. Once the samples were thawed, total CD4+ T cells were enriched through positive selection using CD4 magnetic microbeads. The samples came from a different study that was designed specifically to examine the CD4+ T cell memory repertoire. Following standard operating procedures, peripheral blood mononuclear cells were isolated and cryopreserved, while serum was kept at -80 degrees C. Staining used CD3-PerCP (BW264/56), CD4-APC (RPA-T4), CD45RO-PE (UCHT1) and CD8-Pacific Orange (3B5) antibodies, with Sytox blue excluding non-viable cells. The germline V gene sets CDR1 to KGHSH and CDR2 to LQKENI. The junction carries 12 bases between V and J, which are trimmed by 8 bases and 4 bases respectively. The CDR3 measures 13 amino acids from cysteine to phenylalanine. The sequence is cut down to CDR3 DNA, 39 bases in frame from base 1.

This TCR was recovered from an adult in good health and CMV-seropositive. Material for sequencing was memory CD4+ T cells from blood. This receptor chain uses TRBV18 and TRBJ1-3; the D gene remains uncertain. The CDR3 region: CASARTAGNTIYF. In nucleotides, the sequence is TGTGCCAGCGCTCGGACGGCGGGAAACACCATATATTTT. Joined to the reference TRBV18 and TRBJ1-3 proteins, this CDR3 gives the full variable domain: NAGVMQNPRHLVRRRGQEARLRCSPMKGHSHVYWYRQLPEEGLKFMVYLQKENIIDESGMPKERFSAEFPKEGPSILRIQQVVRGDSAAYFCASARTAGNTIYFGEGSWLTVV.